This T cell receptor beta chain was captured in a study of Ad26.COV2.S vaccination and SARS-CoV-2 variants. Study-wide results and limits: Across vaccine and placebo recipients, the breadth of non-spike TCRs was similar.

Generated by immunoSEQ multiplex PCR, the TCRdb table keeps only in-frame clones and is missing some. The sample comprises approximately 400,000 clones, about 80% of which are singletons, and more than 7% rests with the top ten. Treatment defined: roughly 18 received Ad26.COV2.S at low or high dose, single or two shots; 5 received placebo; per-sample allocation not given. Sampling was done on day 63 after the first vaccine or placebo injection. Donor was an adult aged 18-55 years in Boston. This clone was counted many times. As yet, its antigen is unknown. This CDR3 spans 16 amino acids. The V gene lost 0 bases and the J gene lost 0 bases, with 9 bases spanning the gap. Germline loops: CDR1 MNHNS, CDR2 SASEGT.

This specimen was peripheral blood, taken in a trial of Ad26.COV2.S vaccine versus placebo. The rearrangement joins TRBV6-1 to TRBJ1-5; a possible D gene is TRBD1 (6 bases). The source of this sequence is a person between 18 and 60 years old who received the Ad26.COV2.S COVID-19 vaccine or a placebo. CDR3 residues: CASSEAPGDSNQPQHF. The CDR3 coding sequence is TGTGCCAGCAGTGAAGCTCCAGGGGATAGCAATCAGCCCCAGCATTTT.